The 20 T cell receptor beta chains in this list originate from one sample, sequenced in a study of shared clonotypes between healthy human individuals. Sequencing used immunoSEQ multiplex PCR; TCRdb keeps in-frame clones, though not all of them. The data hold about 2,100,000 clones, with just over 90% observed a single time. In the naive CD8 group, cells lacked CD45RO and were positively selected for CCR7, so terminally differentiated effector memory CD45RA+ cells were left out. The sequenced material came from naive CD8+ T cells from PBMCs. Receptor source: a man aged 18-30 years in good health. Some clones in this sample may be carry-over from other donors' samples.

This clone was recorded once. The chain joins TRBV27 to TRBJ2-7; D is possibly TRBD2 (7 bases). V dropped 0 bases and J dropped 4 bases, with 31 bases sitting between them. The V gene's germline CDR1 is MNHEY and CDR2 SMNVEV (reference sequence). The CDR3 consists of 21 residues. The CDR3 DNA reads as TGTGCCAGCAGTTTATCCCCTCAACAGGGAGGGGCACGTAACCCCAAGTACGAGCAGTACTTC. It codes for CASSLSPQQGGARNPKYEQYF.

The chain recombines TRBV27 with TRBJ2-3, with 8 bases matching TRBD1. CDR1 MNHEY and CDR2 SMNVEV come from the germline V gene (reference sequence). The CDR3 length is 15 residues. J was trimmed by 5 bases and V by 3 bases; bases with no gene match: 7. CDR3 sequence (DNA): TGTGCCAGCAGTTTCAGGCAGGGGGCCGGAGATACGCAGTATTTT. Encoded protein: CASSFRQGAGDTQYF.

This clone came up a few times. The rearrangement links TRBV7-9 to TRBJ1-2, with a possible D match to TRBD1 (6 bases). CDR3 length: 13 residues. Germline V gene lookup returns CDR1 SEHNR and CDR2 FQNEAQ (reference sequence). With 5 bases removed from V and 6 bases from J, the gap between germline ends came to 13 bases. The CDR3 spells CASSVTAGDGYTF. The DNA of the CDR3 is TGTGCCAGCAGCGTAACGGCAGGGGATGGCTACACCTTC.

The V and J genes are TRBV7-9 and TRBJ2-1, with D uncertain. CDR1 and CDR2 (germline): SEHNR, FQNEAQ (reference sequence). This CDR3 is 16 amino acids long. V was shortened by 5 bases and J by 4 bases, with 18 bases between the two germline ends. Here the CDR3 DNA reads TGTGCCAGCAGCCTTTCAAAGTCGCACCTATACAATGAGCAGTTCTTC. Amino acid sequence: CASSLSKSHLYNEQFF.

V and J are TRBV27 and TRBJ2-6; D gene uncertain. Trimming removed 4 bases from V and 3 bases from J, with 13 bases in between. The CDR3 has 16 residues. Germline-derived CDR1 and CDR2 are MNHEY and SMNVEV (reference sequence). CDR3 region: CASSSLPWDGANVLTF. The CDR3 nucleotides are TGTGCCAGCAGTTCCTTGCCTTGGGATGGGGCCAACGTCCTGACTTTC.

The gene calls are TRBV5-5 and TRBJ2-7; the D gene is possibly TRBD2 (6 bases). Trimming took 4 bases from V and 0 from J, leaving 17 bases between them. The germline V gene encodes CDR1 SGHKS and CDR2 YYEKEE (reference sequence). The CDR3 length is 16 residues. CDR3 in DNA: TGTGCCAGCAGCCGACTCCGGGACTTCCCCTCCTACGAGCAGTACTTC. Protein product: CASSRLRDFPSYEQYF.

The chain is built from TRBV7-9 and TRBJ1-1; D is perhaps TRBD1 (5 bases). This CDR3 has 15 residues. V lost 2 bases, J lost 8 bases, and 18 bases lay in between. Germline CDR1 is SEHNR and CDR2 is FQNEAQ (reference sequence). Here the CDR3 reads CASSLKGGGREEAFF. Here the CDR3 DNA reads TGTGCCAGCAGCTTAAAGGGAGGTGGCAGGGAGGAAGCTTTCTTT.

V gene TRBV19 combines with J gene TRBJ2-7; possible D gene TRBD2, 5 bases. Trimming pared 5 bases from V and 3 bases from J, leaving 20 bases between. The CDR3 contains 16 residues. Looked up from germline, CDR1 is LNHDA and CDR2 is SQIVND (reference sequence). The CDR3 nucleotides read TGTGCCAGTAGTCCCCGTGGGAGCCCCCCGTACTACGAGCAGTACTTC. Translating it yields CASSPRGSPPYYEQYF.

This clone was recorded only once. This CDR3 is CASSKGQGLGYTF. The CDR3 coding sequence is TGTGCCAGCAGCAAAGGACAGGGATTAGGCTACACCTTC. The V call is TRBV6-4, the J call TRBJ1-2, with 8 nucleotides matching TRBD1. Germline V lookup: CDR1 MRHNA, CDR2 SNTAGT. This CDR3 is built from 13 residues. With 6 bases clipped from V and 8 bases from J, the junction kept 8 bases outside the gene matches.

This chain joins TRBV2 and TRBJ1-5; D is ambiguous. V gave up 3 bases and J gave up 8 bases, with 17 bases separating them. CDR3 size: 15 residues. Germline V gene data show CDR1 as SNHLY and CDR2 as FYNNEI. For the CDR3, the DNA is TGTGCCAGCAGTGATCTGTCAGACGCCCCTGAGCCCCAGCATTTT. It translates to CASSDLSDAPEPQHF. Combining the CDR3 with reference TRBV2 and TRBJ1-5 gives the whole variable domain EPEVTQTPSHQVTQMGQEVILRCVPISNHLYFYWYRQILGQKVEFLVSFYNNEISEKSEIFDDQFSVERPDGSNFTLKIRSTKLEDSAMYFCASSDLSDAPEPQHFGDGTRLSIL.

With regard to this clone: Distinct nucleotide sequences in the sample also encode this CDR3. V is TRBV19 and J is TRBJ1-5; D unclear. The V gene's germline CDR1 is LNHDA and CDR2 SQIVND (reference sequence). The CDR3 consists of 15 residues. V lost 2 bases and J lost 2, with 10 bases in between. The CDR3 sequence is CASSISRGGNQPQHF. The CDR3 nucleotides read TGTGCCAGTAGTATATCTCGTGGAGGCAATCAGCCCCAGCATTTT.

The CDR3 DNA reads as TGTGCCAGCTCACCCTCTAGGGGCGGGGACGAAAAACTGTTTTTT. Encoded protein: CASSPSRGGDEKLFF. The chain carries TRBV18 and TRBJ1-4; D perhaps matches TRBD1 (5 bases). Germline assignment: CDR1 KGHSH and CDR2 LQKENI. The CDR3 is 15 amino acids. The V and J ends lost 3 bases and 8 bases respectively, with 16 bases between them.

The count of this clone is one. CDR3 DNA: TGTGCCTGGAGTCCCCGAGGTGGCACCTACGAGCAGTACTTC. Its translation: CAWSPRGGTYEQYF. This chain links TRBV30 with TRBJ2-7; no clear D. The ends were cut back, 2 bases at V and 2 bases at J, with 13 bases in the middle. CDR3 length equals 14 residues. Germline V gene lookup returns CDR1 GTSNPN and CDR2 SVGIG (reference sequence).

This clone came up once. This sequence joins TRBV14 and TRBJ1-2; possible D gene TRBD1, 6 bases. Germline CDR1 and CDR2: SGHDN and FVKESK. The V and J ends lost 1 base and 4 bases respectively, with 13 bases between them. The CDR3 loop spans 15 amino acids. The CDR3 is CASSQVGLRGYGYTF. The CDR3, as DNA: TGTGCCAGCAGCCAAGTGGGGCTCAGGGGCTATGGCTACACCTTC.

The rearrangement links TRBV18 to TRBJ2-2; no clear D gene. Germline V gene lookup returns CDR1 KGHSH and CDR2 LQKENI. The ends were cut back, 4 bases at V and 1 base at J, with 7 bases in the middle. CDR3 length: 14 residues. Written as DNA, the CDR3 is TGTGCCAGCTCACAGACCCAGAACACCGGGGAGCTGTTTTTT. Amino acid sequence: CASSQTQNTGELFF.

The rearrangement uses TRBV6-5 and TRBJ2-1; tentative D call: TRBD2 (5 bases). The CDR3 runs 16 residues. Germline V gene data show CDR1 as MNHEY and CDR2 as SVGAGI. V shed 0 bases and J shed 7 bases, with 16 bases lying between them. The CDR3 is CASSYSLQLEVNEQFF. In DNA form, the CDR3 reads TGTGCCAGCAGTTACTCCCTTCAACTAGAGGTGAATGAGCAGTTCTTC.

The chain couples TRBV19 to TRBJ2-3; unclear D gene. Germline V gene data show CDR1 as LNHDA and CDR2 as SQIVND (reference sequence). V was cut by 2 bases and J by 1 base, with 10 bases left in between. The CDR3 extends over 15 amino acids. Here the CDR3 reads CASSIPREGTDTQYF. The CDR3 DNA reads TGTGCCAGTAGTATACCCCGAGAAGGCACAGATACGCAGTATTTT.

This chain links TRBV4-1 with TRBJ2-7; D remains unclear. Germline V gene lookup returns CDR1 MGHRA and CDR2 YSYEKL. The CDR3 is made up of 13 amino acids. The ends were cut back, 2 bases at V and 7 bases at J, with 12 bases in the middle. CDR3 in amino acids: CASSQKGPWEQYF. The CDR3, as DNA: TGCGCCAGCAGCCAAAAAGGGCCCTGGGAGCAGTACTTC.

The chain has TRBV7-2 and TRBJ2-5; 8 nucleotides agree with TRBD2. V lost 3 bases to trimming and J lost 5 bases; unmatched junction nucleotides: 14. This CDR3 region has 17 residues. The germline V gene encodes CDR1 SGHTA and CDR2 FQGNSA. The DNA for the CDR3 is TGTGCCAGCAGCTTCCCAAAGGCCGGGACTAGGGTCGAGACCCAGTACTTC. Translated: CASSFPKAGTRVETQYF.

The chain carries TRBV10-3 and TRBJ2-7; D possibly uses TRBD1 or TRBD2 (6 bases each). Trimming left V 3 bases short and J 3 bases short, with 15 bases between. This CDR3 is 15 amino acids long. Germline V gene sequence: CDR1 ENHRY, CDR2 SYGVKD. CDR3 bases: TGTGCCATCAGTGACCCCGGGGGACAAAGCTACGAGCAGTACTTC. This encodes CAISDPGGQSYEQYF.